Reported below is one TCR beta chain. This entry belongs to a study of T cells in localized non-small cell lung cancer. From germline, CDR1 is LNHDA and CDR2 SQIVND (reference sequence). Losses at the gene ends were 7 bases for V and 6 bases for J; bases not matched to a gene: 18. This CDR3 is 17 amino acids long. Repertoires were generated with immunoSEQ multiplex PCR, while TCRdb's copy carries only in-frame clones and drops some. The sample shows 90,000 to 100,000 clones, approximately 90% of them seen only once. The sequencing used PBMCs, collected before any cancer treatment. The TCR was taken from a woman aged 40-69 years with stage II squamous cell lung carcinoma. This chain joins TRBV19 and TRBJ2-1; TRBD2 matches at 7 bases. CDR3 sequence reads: CASTSPPGGDYGNEQFF. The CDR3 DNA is TGTGCCAGTACTTCGCCTCCGGGGGGAGATTATGGCAATGAGCAGTTCTTC. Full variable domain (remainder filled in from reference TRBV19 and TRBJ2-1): DGGITQSPKYLFRKEGQNVTLSCEQNLNHDAMYWYRQDPGQGLRLIYYSQIVNDFQKGDIAEGYSVSREKKESFPLTVTSAQKNPTAFYLCASTSPPGGDYGNEQFFGPGTRLTVL.